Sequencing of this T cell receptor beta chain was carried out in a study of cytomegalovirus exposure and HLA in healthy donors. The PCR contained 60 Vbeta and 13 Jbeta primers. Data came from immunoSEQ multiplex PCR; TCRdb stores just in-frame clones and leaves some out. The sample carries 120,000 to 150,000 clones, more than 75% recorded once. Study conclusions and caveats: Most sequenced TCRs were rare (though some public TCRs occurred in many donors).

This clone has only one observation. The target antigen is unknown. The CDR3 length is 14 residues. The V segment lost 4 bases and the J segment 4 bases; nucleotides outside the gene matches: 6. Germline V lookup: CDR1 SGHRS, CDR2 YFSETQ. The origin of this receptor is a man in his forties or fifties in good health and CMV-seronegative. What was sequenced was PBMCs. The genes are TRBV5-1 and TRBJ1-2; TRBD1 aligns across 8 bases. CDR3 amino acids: CASSGDGQGYGYTF. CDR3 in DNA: TGCGCCAGCAGCGGGGACGGACAGGGCTATGGCTACACCTTC.